The TCR beta chain under discussion was sequenced for a study of OX40 agonist ivuxolimab in advanced cancers. Background for the entire study: Ivuxolimab was a fully human IgG2 agonistic monoclonal antibody targeting the costimulatory receptor OX40 (CD134). Intravenous ivuxolimab was administered to patients every 2 weeks at six dose levels: 0.01, 0.1, 0.3, 1.5, 3 and 10 mg/kg. Of the approximately 53 patients in dose escalation, about 20 had hepatocellular carcinoma, about 15 had melanoma, 9 had renal cell carcinoma and 9 had head and neck cancer. In the dose-escalation cohort, over 65% of patients were male, and the mean age was approximately 55 years, with a range of roughly 20 to 79. Patients were allowed to have had prior anti-PD-1, anti-PD-L1 or anti-CTLA-4 therapy, and approximately 37% of the dose-escalation patients had been treated with checkpoint inhibitors. Partial responses occurred in three dose-escalation patients: two with cutaneous melanoma and one with hepatocellular carcinoma. Peripheral TCRbeta sequencing was intended to test whether TCR sequence diversity was altered and clonal T-cell expansion was caused by ivuxolimab. The paper describes the monotherapy dose-escalation part (N = 52 patients) of the phase I trial of ivuxolimab.

Patients with a history of autoimmune disease or receiving systemic immunosuppression were excluded from the trial. In every dose cohort, peripheral blood was drawn for TCR sequencing at baseline, cycle 4 day 1, and cycle 7 day 1. Samples came from an open-label, multicenter, first-in-human phase I dose-escalation trial of ivuxolimab. Adults with locally advanced or metastatic melanoma, renal cell, hepatocellular, or head and neck squamous cell carcinoma were enrolled in the trial. Before TCR sequencing, CD4+ and CD8+ T cells were separately sorted from peripheral blood. Summary of the overall study and its limitations: Low levels of normalized T-cell clonal expansion were also shown by some nonresponding patients. Which antigens the clonally expanded peripheral T cells were specific for was not determined. After ivuxolimab, CD8+ T cells had more expanded clones than CD4+ T cells on average. In the 0.1-3.0 mg/kg groups, partial responders were among the patients with the lowest normalized peripheral clonal expansion, particularly in CD8+ T cells. At doses from 0.1 to 3.0 mg/kg, clonal expansion was seen in both CD4+ and CD8+ blood T cells between baseline and week 6.

In regard to this clone: What this receptor recognizes is not known. Base-call qualities are not available, and no considerably larger clone is one nucleotide away.

The CDR3 spans 15 residues, from the cysteine through the phenylalanine. Left in the record is the CDR3 DNA by itself, 45 bases read in frame from the first base. The junction carries 12 bases between V and J, which are trimmed by 0 bases and 3 bases respectively. In the germline V gene, CDR1 corresponds to SGDLS and CDR2 to YYNGEE. For sequencing of the TCRbeta CDR3 region, genomic DNA was extracted from the sorted cells. The immunoSEQ Assay was used to sequence the TCRbeta CDR3 regions. TCRdb stores this immuneACCESS table with in-frame sequences only. Part of the clones is absent; in the studies checked, under half of the shortfall reflects unresolved V genes, and no reason is known for the rest. This sample is represented by about 64,000 clones; roughly four fifths of them were singletons. The ten largest clones capture 2.1% of the sample.

The source is an adult with an advanced solid tumor such as melanoma, head and neck, liver or kidney cancer. The sample consisted of CD4+ or CD8+ T cells sorted from blood, taken in a trial of the OX40 agonist ivuxolimab. The chain employs TRBV9 and TRBJ1-2, with an unclear D gene assignment. CDR3 region: CASSVGEGSYYGYTF. The sequenced DNA: TGTGCCAGCAGCGTAGGGGAGGGCAGCTACTATGGCTACACCTTC.